This T cell receptor (beta chain) appears in the sequencing data of a study of T cells after yellow fever vaccination. Across the whole study: Fractions containing few cells were prepared with SMART-Seq v4 Ultra Low Input.

Findings of the study overall: Abundant bulk-derived clonotypes could contaminate FACS-sorted repertoires. Clones that expanded after primary vaccination mostly reappeared after the booster (96% CD4, approximately 85% CD8).

Using its own MiXCR run on the 5' RACE reads, TCRdb lists one record per CDR3 protein. This sample has 600,000 to 750,000 distinct CDR3 sequences, with more than 9% found just once. This clonotype was recorded many times. Its target is not known. CDR1 and CDR2 from the germline V gene are DFQATT and SNEGSKA (reference sequence). The junction had 13 bases not matched to a gene; V was cut back by 4 bases and J by 5 bases. CDR3 length: 15 residues. The receptor's source is a man aged 25-45 years who received the YFV17D yellow fever vaccine. This sample comprised PBMCs, obtained on the day of the yellow fever booster vaccination. The chain has TRBV20-1 and TRBJ2-5; 7 nucleotides line up with TRBD2. The CDR3 loop is CSATPPASGRETQYF. CDR3 coding DNA: TGCAGTGCTACCCCCCCGGCTAGCGGAAGGGAGACCCAGTACTTC.